The subject of this entry is one T cell receptor (beta chain). Its specificity is unknown. The table came from immunoSEQ multiplex PCR; TCRdb's copy has only in-frame clones and leaves some out. The sample has around 140,000 clones; 90% are singletons. This sample stems from a study of OX40 agonist ivuxolimab in advanced cancers. Study information: Intravenous ivuxolimab at 0.01 to 10 mg/kg was given to patients every 2 weeks.

Whole-study results and caveats: On average, CD8+ T cells had more expanded clones than CD4+. Undetermined was the antigen specificity of the expanded peripheral T cells.

Germline-derived CDR1 and CDR2 are WNHNN and SYGVQD (reference sequence). This CDR3 contains 15 residues. The trim removed 2 bases at V and 2 bases at J, leaving 3 bases unmatched. This receptor was identified in an adult with an advanced solid tumor such as melanoma, head and neck, liver or kidney cancer. This specimen consisted of CD4+ or CD8+ T cells sorted from blood, obtained in a trial of the OX40 agonist ivuxolimab. The V call is TRBV10-1, the J call TRBJ1-3; 7 bases match TRBD1. CDR3 sequence (DNA): TGCGCCAGCAGTGAGACAGGGGACGCTGGAAACACCATATATTTT. Residues: CASSETGDAGNTIYF.